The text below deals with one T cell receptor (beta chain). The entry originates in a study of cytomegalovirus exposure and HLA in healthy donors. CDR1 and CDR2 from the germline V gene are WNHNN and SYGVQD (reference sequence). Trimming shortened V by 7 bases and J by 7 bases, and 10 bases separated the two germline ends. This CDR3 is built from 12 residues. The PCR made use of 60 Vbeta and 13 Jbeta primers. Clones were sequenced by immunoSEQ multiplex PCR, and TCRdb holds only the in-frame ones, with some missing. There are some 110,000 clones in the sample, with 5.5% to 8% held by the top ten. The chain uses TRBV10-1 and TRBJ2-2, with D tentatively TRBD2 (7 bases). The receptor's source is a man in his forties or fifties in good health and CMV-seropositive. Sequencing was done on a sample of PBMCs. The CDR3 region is CASKGGDGELFF. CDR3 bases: TGCGCCAGCAAAGGGGGGGACGGGGAGCTGTTTTTT.